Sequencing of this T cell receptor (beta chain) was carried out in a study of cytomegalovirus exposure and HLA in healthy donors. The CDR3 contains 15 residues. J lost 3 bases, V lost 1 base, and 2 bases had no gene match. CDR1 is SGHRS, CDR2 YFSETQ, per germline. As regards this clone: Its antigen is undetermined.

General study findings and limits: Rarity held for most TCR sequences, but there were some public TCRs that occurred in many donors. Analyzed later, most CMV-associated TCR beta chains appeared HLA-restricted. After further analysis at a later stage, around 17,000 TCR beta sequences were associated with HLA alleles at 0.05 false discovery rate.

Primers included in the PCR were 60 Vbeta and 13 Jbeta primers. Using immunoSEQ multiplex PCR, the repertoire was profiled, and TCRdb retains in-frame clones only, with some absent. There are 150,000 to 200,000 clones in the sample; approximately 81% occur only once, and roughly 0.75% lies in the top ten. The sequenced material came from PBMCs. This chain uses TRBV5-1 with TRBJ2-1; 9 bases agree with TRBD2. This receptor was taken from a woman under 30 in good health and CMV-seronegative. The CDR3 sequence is CASSLYSGGYNEQFF. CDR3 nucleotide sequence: TGCGCCAGCAGCTTGTATAGCGGGGGCTACAATGAGCAGTTCTTC. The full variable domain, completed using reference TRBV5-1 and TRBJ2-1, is KAGVTQTPRYLIKTRGQQVTLSCSPISGHRSVSWYQQTPGQGLQFLFEYFSETQRNKGNFPGRFSGRQFSNSRSEMNVSTLELGDSALYLCASSLYSGGYNEQFFGPGTRLTVL.